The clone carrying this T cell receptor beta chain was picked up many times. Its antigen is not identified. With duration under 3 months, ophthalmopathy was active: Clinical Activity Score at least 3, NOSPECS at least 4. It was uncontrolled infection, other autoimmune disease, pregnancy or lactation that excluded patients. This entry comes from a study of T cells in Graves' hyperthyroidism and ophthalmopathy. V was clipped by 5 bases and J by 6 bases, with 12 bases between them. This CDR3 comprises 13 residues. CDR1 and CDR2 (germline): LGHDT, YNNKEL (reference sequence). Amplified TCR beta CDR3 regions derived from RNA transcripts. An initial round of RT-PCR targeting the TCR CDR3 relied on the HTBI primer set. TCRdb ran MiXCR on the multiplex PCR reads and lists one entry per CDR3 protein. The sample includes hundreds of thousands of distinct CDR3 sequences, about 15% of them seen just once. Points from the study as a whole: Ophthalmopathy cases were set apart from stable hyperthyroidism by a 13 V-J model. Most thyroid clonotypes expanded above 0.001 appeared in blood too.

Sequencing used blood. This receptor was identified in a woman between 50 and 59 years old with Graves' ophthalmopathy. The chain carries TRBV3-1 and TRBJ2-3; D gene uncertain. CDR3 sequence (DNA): TGTGCCAGCAGCAGTAGGCTTTCGGATACGCAGTATTTT. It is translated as CASSSRLSDTQYF.